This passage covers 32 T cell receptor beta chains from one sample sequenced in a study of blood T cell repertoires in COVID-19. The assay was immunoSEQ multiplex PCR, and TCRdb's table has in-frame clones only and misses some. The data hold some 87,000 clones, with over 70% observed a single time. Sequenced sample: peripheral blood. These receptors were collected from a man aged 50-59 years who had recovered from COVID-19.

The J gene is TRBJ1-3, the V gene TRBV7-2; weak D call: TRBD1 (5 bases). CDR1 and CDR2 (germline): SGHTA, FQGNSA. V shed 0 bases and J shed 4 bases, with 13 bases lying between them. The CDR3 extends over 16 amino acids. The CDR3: CASSLAGPTTGNTIYF. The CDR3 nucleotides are TGTGCCAGCAGCTTAGCGGGGCCCACCACAGGAAACACCATATATTTT.

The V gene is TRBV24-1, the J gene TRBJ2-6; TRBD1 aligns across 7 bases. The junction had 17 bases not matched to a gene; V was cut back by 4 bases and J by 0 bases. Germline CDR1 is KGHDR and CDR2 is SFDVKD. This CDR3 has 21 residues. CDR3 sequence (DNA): TGTGCCACCAGTGACCCCACCTTCCGAGGACAGGCGTCCTCTGGGGCCAACGTCCTGACTTTC. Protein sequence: CATSDPTFRGQASSGANVLTF.

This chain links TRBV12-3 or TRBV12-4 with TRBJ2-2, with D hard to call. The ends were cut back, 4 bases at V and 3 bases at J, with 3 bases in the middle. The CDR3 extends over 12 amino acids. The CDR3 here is CASSSYTGELFF. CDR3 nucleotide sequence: TGTGCCAGCAGTTCCTACACCGGGGAGCTGTTTTTT.

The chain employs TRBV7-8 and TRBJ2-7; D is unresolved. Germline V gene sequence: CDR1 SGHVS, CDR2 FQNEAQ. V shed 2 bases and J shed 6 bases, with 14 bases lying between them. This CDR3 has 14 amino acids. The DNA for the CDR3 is TGTGCCAGCAGCTTAAACGGGTGGGTGGGCGAGCAGTACTTC. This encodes CASSLNGWVGEQYF.

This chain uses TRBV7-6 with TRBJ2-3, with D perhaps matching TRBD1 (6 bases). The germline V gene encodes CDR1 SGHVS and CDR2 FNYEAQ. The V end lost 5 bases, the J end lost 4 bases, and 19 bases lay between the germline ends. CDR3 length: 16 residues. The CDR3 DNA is TGTGCCAGCAGCCCCCAGCAGGGGTTAGGGTCAGATACGCAGTATTTT. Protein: CASSPQQGLGSDTQYF.

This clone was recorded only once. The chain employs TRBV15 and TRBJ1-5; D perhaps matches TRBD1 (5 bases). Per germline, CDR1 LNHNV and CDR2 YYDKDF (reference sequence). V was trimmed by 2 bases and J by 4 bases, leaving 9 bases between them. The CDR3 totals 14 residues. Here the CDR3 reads CATSRNQGNQPQHF. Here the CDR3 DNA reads TGTGCCACCAGCAGAAACCAGGGAAATCAGCCCCAGCATTTT.

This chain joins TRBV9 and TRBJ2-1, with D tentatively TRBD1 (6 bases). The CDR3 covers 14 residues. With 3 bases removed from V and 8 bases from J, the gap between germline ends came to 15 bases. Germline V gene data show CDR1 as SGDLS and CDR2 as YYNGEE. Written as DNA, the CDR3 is TGTGCCAGCAGCGACCCCTCACAGGGCTATGAGCAGTTCTTC. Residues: CASSDPSQGYEQFF.

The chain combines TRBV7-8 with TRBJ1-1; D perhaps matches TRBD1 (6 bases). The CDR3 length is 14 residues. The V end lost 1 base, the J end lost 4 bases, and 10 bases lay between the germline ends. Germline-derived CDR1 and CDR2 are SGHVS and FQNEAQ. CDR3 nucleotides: TGTGCCAGCAGCTTAGACAGGGTCTCCACTGAAGCTTTCTTT. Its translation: CASSLDRVSTEAFF. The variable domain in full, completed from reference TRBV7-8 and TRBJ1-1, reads GAGVSQSPRYKVAKRGQDVALRCDPISGHVSLFWYQQALGQGPEFLTYFQNEAQLDKSGLPSDRFFAERPEGSVSTLKIQRTQQEDSAVYLCASSLDRVSTEAFFGQGTRLTVV.

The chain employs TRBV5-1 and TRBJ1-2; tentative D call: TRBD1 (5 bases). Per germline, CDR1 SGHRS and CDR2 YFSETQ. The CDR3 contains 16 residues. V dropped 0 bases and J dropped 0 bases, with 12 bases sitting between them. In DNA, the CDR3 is TGCGCCAGCAGCTTGGAAGGGACTCTTTCTAACTATGGCTACACCTTC. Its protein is CASSLEGTLSNYGYTF.

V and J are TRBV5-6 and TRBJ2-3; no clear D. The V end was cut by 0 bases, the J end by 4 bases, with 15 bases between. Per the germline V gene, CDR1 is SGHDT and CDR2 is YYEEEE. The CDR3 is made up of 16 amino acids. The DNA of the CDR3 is TGTGCCAGCAGCTTGGTTCTGGTTCCTAGTCCAGATACGCAGTATTTT. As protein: CASSLVLVPSPDTQYF.

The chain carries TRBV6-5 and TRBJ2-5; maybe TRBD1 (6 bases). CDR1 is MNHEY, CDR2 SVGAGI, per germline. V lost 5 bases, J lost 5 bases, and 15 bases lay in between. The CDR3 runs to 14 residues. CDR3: CASSPGTFAETQYF. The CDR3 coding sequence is TGTGCCAGCAGTCCCGGGACATTTGCCGAGACCCAGTACTTC.

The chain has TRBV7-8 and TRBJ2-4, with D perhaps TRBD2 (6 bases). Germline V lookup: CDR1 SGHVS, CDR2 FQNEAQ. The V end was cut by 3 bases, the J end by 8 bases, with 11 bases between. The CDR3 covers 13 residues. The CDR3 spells CASSLDRRDIQYF. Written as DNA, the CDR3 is TGTGCCAGCAGCTTGGACCGGAGGGACATTCAGTACTTC.

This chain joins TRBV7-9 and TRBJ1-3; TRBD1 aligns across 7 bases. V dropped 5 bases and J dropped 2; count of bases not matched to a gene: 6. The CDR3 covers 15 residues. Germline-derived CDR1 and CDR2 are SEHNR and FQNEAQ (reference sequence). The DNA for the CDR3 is TGTGCCAGCAGCCCACAGGGGCCGACTGGAAACACCATATATTTT. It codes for CASSPQGPTGNTIYF.

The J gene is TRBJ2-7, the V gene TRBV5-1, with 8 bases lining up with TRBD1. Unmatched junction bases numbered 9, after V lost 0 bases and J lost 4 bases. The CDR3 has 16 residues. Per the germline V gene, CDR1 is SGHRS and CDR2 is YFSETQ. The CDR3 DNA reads TGCGCCAGCAGCTTGGCCCCACAGGGGGGAGGTTACGAGCAGTACTTC. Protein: CASSLAPQGGGYEQYF.

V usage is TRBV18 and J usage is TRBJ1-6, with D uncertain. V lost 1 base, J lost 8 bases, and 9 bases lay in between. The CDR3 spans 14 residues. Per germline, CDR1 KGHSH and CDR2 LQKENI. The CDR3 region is CASSPLLVDSPLHF. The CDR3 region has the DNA TGTGCCAGCTCACCACTCCTTGTCGATTCACCCCTCCACTTT. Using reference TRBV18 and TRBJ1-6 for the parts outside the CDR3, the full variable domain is NAGVMQNPRHLVRRRGQEARLRCSPMKGHSHVYWYRQLPEEGLKFMVYLQKENIIDESGMPKERFSAEFPKEGPSILRIQQVVRGDSAAYFCASSPLLVDSPLHFGNGTRLTVT.

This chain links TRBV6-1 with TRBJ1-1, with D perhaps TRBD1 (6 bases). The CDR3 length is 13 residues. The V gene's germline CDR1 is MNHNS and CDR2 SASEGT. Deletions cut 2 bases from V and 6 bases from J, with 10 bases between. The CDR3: CASSEQGFAEAFF. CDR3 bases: TGTGCCAGCAGTGAACAGGGGTTCGCTGAAGCTTTCTTT.

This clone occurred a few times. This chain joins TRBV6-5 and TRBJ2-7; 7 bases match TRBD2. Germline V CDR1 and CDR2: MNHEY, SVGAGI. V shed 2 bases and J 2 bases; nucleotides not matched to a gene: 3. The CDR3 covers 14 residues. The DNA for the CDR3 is TGTGCCAGCAGTTACCGAGCGGGAACCTACGAGCAGTACTTC. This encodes CASSYRAGTYEQYF.

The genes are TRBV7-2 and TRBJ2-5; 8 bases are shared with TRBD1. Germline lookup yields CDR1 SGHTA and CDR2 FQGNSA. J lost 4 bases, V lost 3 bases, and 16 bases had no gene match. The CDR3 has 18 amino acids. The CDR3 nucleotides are TGTGCCAGCAGCTTTAAAGGCCCTCCAGGGGGCATAGGAGAGACCCAGTACTTC. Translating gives CASSFKGPPGGIGETQYF.

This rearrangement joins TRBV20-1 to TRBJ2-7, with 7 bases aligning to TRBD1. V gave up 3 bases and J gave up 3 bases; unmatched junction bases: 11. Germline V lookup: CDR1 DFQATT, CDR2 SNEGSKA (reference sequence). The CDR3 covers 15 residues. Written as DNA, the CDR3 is TGCAGTGCTAGTCGGACCGGGACAGCAAACTACGAGCAGTACTTC. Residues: CSASRTGTANYEQYF.

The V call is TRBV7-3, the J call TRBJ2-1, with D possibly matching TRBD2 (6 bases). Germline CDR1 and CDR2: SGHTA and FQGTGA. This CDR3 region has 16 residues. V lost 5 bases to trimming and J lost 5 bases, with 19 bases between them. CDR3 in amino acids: CASSPTPTSFNNEQFF. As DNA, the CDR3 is TGTGCCAGCAGCCCTACCCCGACTAGTTTTAACAATGAGCAGTTCTTC.

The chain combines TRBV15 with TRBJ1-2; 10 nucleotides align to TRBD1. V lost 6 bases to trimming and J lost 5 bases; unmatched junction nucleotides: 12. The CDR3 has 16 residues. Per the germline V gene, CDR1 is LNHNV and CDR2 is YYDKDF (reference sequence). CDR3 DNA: TGTGCCACCAGTTCACCGGGACAGGGGCTGGGGTATGGCTACACCTTC. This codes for CATSSPGQGLGYGYTF.

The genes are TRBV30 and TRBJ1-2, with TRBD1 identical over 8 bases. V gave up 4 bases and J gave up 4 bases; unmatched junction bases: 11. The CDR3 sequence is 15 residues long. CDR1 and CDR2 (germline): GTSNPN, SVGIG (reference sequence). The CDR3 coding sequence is TGTGCCTGGAATCCTTCCGGGACAGGATTCTATGGCTACACCTTC. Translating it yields CAWNPSGTGFYGYTF.

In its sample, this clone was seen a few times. CDR3 in DNA: TGTGCCAGTAGTCAACGGTACCAAGAGACCCAGTACTTC. Amino acids: CASSQRYQETQYF. The chain employs TRBV19 and TRBJ2-5; D call uncertain. Per germline, CDR1 LNHDA and CDR2 SQIVND (reference sequence). Trimming left V 5 bases short and J 0 bases short, with 7 bases between. This CDR3 contains 13 residues.

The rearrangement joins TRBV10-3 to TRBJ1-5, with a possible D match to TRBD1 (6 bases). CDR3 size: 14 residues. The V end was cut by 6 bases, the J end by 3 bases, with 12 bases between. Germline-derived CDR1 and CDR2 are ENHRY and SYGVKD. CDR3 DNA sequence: TGTGCCATCAGGATGGACAGCTTCAATCAGCCCCAGCATTTT. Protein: CAIRMDSFNQPQHF.

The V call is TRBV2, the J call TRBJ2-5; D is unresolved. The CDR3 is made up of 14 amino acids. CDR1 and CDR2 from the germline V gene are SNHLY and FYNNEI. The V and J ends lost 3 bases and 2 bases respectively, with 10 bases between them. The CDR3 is CASSDRMAQETQYF. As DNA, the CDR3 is TGTGCCAGCAGTGACAGGATGGCACAAGAGACCCAGTACTTC.

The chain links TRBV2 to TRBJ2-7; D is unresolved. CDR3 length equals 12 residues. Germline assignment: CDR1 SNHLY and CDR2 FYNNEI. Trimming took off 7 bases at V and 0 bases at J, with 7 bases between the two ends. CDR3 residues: CASTEASYEQYF. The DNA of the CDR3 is TGTGCCAGCACCGAGGCCTCCTACGAGCAGTACTTC.

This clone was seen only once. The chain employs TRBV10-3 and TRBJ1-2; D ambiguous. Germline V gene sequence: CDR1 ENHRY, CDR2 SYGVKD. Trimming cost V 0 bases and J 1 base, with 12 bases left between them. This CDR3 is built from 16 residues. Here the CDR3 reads CAISESLGLSNYGYTF. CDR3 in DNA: TGTGCCATCAGTGAGTCTCTGGGCCTGAGTAACTATGGCTACACCTTC.

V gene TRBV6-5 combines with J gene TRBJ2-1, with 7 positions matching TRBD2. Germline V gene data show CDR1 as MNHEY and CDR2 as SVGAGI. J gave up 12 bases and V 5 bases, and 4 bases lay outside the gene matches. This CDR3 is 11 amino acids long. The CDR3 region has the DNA TGTGCCAGCAGTACTGGGGGGGGGCAGTTCTTC. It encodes CASSTGGGQFF.

In nucleotides, the CDR3 is TGTGCCAGCAGTGTTTCCGGGACAGGGGGCTTAGGTAACATTCAGTACTTC. Its translation: CASSVSGTGGLGNIQYF. The chain is built from TRBV6-1 and TRBJ2-4, with 12 bases fitting TRBD1. V was pared by 4 bases and J by 7 bases, with 11 bases of the junction left unmatched. From germline, CDR1 is MNHNS and CDR2 SASEGT. The CDR3 covers 17 residues.

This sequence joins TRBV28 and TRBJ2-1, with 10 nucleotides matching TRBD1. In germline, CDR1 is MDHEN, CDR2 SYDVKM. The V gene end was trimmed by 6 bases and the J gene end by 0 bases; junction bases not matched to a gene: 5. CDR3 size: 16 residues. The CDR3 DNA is TGTGCCAGCAGGGGGAGACAGGGGGCCTCCTACAATGAGCAGTTCTTC. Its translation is CASRGRQGASYNEQFF.

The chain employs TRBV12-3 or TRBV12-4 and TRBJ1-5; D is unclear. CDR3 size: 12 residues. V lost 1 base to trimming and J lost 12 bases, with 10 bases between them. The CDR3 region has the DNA TGTGCCAGCAGTTTAGACCCCTCGCGCCAGCATTTT. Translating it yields CASSLDPSRQHF.

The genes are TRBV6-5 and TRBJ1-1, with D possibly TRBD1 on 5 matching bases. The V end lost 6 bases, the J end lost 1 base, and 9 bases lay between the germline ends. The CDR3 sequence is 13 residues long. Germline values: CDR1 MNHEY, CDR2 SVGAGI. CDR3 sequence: CASRGGWNTEAFF. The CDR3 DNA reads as TGTGCCAGCAGGGGGGGTTGGAACACTGAAGCTTTCTTT.